What follows describes a single T cell receptor beta chain. Its matching antigen is unknown. All the people who gave samples were healthy bone marrow donors. The data are from a study of cytomegalovirus exposure and HLA in healthy donors. General study findings and limits: The study recorded over 150 TCR beta chains that were cytomegalovirus-associated. One variant, a missense change in DCLRE1C, was linked in a later analysis to TCR beta V- and J-gene trimming.

This CDR3 contains 11 residues. From germline, CDR1 is DFQATT and CDR2 SNEGSKA (reference sequence). The V and J ends lost 5 bases and 8 bases respectively, with 10 bases between them. 13 Jbeta primers and 60 Vbeta primers were used for the PCR. Sequencing used immunoSEQ multiplex PCR; TCRdb keeps in-frame clones, though not all of them. Altogether about 130,000 clones are present, about two thirds being singletons, with the ten largest covering about 2.4%. This sequence joins TRBV20-1 and TRBJ2-1, with D possibly TRBD2 on 5 matching bases. The sequence was collected from a woman aged 55-70 years in good health and CMV-seropositive. Sequencing input: PBMCs. The CDR3 protein is CSAPEVYEQFF. The CDR3 DNA reads TGCAGTGCTCCGGAGGTCTATGAGCAGTTCTTC.